Here is one T cell receptor (beta chain) with its context. TCRdb keeps only in-frame clones here, not all; method: immunoSEQ multiplex PCR. The data show under 300,000 clones, roughly 84% seen once. The CDR3 consists of 15 residues. Trimming cost V 1 base and J 9 bases; bases outside gene matches: 6. Germline lookup yields CDR1 SGHRS and CDR2 YFSETQ. The data belong to a study of blood T cell repertoires in COVID-19. Specimen: peripheral blood. The rearrangement links TRBV5-1 to TRBJ2-1, with 11 nucleotides matching TRBD2. This TCR was recovered from a woman aged 40 to 50 who had recovered from COVID-19. CDR3 sequence: CASSLYSGGAAEQFF. The DNA for the CDR3 is TGCGCCAGCAGCTTGTATAGCGGGGGGGCCGCTGAGCAGTTCTTC.